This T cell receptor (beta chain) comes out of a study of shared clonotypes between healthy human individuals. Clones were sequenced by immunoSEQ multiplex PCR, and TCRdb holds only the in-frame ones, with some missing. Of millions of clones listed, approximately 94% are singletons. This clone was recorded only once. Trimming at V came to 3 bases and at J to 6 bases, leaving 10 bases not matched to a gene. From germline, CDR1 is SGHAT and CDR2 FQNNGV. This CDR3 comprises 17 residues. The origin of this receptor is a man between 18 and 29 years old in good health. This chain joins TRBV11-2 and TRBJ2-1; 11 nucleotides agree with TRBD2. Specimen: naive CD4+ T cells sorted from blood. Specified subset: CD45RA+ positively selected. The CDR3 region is CASSFPDTSGRGNEQFF. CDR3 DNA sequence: TGTGCCAGCAGCTTCCCCGATACTAGCGGGAGAGGCAATGAGCAGTTCTTC.